These T cell receptor beta chains were read from a single sample in a study of Ad26.COV2.S vaccination and SARS-CoV-2 variants. The protocol was immunoSEQ multiplex PCR, while the TCRdb copy is restricted to in-frame clones and leaves out a portion. The sample records hundreds of thousands of clones, roughly nine tenths being singletons. Here the sequenced sample was peripheral blood, taken in a trial of Ad26.COV2.S vaccine versus placebo. Every receptor here comes from a person aged 18 to 59 who received the Ad26.COV2.S COVID-19 vaccine or a placebo. The conserved cysteine and the conserved F or W are not part of the CDR3 here. Where a row states a size, it is once, few, many or the class of an expanded clone; other rows omit it.

cdr3_aa j_call v_call clone_size
ASSLQPWGRGANVLT TRBJ2-6 TRBV9 NA
ASSPTTQGGEAF TRBJ1-1 TRBV7-8 NA
ASSPTGTQNTEAF TRBJ1-1 TRBV5-5 NA
ASSSPGTNNSPLH TRBJ1-6 TRBV9 NA
ASSISGRGNYGYT TRBJ1-2 TRBV19 NA
ASSSDTGGVHEQY TRBJ2-7 TRBV18 NA
ASSLQSRFEQF TRBJ2-1 TRBV19 NA
ASSWAGSSYNEQF TRBJ2-1 TRBV27 NA
ASSPIDRVFKNTEAF TRBJ1-1 TRBV9 NA
ASSPQRTTNEKLF TRBJ1-4 TRBV18 NA
ASHLLTGRYFEAF TRBJ1-1 TRBV7-9 NA
ASSIRYATNEKLF TRBJ1-4 TRBV19 few
ASSPRGPNEKLF TRBJ1-4 TRBV7-9 NA
ASSQRQGWYQETQY TRBJ2-5 TRBV7-2 NA
ASRRQLAGYNEQF TRBJ2-1 TRBV3-1/TRBV3-2 NA
ASSPGLAEYEQF TRBJ2-1 TRBV18 NA
ASSFGTGPESGYT TRBJ1-2 TRBV27 NA
ASSPGQGRSGANVLT TRBJ2-6 TRBV18 NA
ASSFRVREKLF TRBJ1-4 TRBV28 NA
ASSPGGGLSYT TRBJ1-2 TRBV12-3/TRBV12-4 NA
ASRSSPGTQFTDTQY TRBJ2-3 TRBV14 once
ASSQQGQARSYNEQF TRBJ2-1 TRBV4-3 NA
ASSASGGENYNEQF TRBJ2-1 TRBV28 once
ASSPRGQGKQPQH TRBJ1-5 TRBV19 once
ASSSSHRSGGYT TRBJ1-2 TRBV7-9 NA
ASSYGTGGGYT TRBJ1-2 TRBV6-5 NA
TSSQRGTRRLNTGELF TRBJ2-2 TRBV1 NA
ASTRGEADTQY TRBJ2-3 TRBV12-3/TRBV12-4 NA
ASRPTGSYGYT TRBJ1-2 TRBV27 NA
ASSLGVLHNEQF TRBJ2-1 TRBV6-5 NA
ASSSKTGSSYEQY TRBJ2-7 TRBV19 NA
ASSSTGTGFVYGYT TRBJ1-2 TRBV5-5 NA
ASSQAGRGGGYT TRBJ1-2 TRBV4-1 few